This T cell receptor beta chain was sequenced for a study of shared T cell receptors in the human thymus. This CDR3 comprises 13 residues. V was pared by 7 bases and J by 7 bases, with 6 bases of the junction left unmatched. From germline, CDR1 is MGHDK and CDR2 SYGVNS. Here immunoSEQ multiplex PCR was the method, and the copy in TCRdb shows in-frame clones only, minus some. Altogether hundreds of thousands of clones are present, about 87% being singletons, with the ten largest covering under 0.01%. These sequences were also reported in another study, on human thymus T cells. That publication notes: Among the donors, all were healthy Finnish infants having corrective surgery for congenital heart defects. It was from resections taken during corrective heart surgery that the thymus tissue came. Across thymic and blood repertoires, the usage of V and J genes appeared to be biased. Related research described thymic repertoires that were highly overlapping among unrelated individuals.

Source material: thymocytes. The chain joins TRBV25-1 to TRBJ2-1, with 8 nucleotides matching TRBD2. The source is a boy younger than two with a congenital heart defect. CDR3 sequence (DNA): TGTGCCAGCACCGGGACTAGGAGAAATGAGCAGTTCTTC. This encodes CASTGTRRNEQFF.